This passage covers 8 T cell receptor beta chains from one sample sequenced in a study of blood T cell repertoires in COVID-19. Measured with immunoSEQ multiplex PCR; TCRdb has only the in-frame clones, and not every one. The data show approximately 300,000 clones, with about 80% seen just once and around a sixth held by the top ten. Material for sequencing was peripheral blood. The source is a person in their 70s with COVID-19, enrolled during active disease.

This sequence joins TRBV7-3 and TRBJ1-2; tentatively, D is TRBD1 (5 bases). The CDR3 totals 14 residues. Trimming took off 5 bases at V and 7 bases at J, with 17 bases between the two ends. Germline V gene sequence: CDR1 SGHTA, CDR2 FQGTGA. The CDR3 sequence: CASSPGGVGSGYTF. DNA for the CDR3: TGTGCCAGCAGCCCCGGGGGGGTAGGGAGTGGCTACACCTTC.

The chain combines TRBV5-4 with TRBJ2-1, with 7 positions matching TRBD2. CDR3 length: 16 amino acids. The germline CDR1 and CDR2 sequences are SGHNT and YYREEE (reference sequence). Unmatched junction bases numbered 7, after V lost 4 bases and J lost 0 bases. In DNA form, the CDR3 reads TGTGCCAGCAGCAGACCTAGCGGTGCCTCCTACAATGAGCAGTTCTTC. The encoded protein is CASSRPSGASYNEQFF.

This chain connects TRBV7-2 to TRBJ2-3, with 8 bases lining up with TRBD2. The CDR3 spans 16 residues. Trimming at V came to 3 bases and at J to 2 bases, leaving 7 bases not matched to a gene. Germline CDR1 is SGHTA and CDR2 is FQGNSA. CDR3 sequence: CASSFYSGGNTDTQYF. DNA of the CDR3: TGTGCCAGCAGCTTTTACAGCGGGGGAAACACAGATACGCAGTATTTT.

The V call is TRBV5-6, the J call TRBJ1-2, with D possibly being TRBD1 (5 bases). The germline V gene encodes CDR1 SGHDT and CDR2 YYEEEE. Trimming took off 0 bases at V and 7 bases at J, with 7 bases between the two ends. The CDR3 is 12 residues long. CDR3 sequence reads: CASSLVGRGYTF. In nucleotides, the CDR3 is TGTGCCAGCAGCTTGGTGGGGCGTGGCTACACCTTC.

V and J are TRBV7-2 and TRBJ2-7; 8 bases match TRBD2. There are 15 residues in the CDR3. Germline trimming cut 5 bases from V and 3 bases from J; bases unmatched to any gene: 9. Germline CDR1 is SGHTA and CDR2 is FQGNSA. This CDR3 reads CASSPGAGGYYEQYF. CDR3 sequence (DNA): TGTGCCAGCAGCCCAGGGGCGGGGGGATACTACGAGCAGTACTTC.

This chain connects TRBV3-1 (or the pseudogene TRBV3-2) to TRBJ2-3; 8 nucleotides align to TRBD2. The germline V gene has CDR1 LGHDT and CDR2 YNNKEL (reference sequence). The length of the CDR3 is 14 residues. The J segment lost 2 bases and the V segment lost 6 bases, leaving 4 bases of the junction unmatched. CDR3 coding DNA: TGTGCCAGCAGAGGCGGGGGGACCACAGATACGCAGTATTTT. Translating gives CASRGGGTTDTQYF.

CDR3 DNA: TGTGCCATCAGTGAGTCAGGACAGGGGAACACTGAAGCTTTCTTT. Translated, it gives CAISESGQGNTEAFF. The rearrangement links TRBV10-3 to TRBJ1-1; 8 nucleotides align to TRBD1. Germline trimming cut 0 bases from V and 1 base from J; bases unmatched to any gene: 1. The CDR3 is 15 residues long. Germline V lookup: CDR1 ENHRY, CDR2 SYGVKD.

J is TRBJ2-2 and V is TRBV29-1; TRBD1 aligns across 8 bases. Germline loops: CDR1 SQVTM, CDR2 ANQGSEA. V was clipped by 7 bases and J by 6 bases; unmatched bases: 10. The length of the CDR3 is 14 residues. The CDR3 loop reads CSASRGRAAGELFF. The CDR3, as DNA: TGCAGCGCGTCCAGGGGGCGTGCGGCCGGGGAGCTGTTTTTT.